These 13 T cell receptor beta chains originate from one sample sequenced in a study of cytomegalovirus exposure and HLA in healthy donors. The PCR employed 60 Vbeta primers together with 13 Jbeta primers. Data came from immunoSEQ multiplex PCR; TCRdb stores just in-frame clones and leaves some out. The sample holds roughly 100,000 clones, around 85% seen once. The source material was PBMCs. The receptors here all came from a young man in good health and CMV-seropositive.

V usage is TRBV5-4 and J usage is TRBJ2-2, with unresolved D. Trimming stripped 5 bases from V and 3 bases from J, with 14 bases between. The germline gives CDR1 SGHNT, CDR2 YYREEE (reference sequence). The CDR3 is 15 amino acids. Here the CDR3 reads CASSFDSRDTGELFF. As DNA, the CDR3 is TGTGCCAGCAGTTTCGACTCCCGAGACACCGGGGAGCTGTTTTTT.

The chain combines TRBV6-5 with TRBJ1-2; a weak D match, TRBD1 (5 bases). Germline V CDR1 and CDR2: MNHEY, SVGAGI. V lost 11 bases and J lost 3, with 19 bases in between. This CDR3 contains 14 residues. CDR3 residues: CASGGQGMDYGYTF. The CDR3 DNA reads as TGTGCCTCCGGAGGGCAGGGCATGGACTATGGCTACACCTTC.

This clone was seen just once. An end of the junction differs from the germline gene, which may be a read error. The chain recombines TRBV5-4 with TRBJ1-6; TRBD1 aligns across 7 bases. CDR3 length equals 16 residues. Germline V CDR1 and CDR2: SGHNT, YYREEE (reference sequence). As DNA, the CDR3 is TGTGCCAGCAGCAAAAGGGACAGTCTCAATAATACACCCCTCCACTTT. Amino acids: CASSKRDSLNNTPLHF.

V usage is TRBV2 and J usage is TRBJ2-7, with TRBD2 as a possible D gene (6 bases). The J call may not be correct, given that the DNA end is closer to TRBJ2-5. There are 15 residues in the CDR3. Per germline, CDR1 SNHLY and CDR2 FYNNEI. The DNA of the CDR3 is TGTGCCAGCAGTGAAGGGCGGGGTCGGTTGGAGACCCAGTACTTC. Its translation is CASSEGRGRLETQYF.

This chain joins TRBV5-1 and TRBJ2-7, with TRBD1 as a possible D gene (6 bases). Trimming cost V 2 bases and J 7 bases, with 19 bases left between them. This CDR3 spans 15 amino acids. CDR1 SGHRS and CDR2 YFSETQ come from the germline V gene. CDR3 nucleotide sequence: TGCGCCAGCAGCTTCATGTACAGGGTCCAAGAGGAGCAGTACTTC. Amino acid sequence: CASSFMYRVQEEQYF. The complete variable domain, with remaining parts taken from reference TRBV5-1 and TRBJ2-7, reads KAGVTQTPRYLIKTRGQQVTLSCSPISGHRSVSWYQQTPGQGLQFLFEYFSETQRNKGNFPGRFSGRQFSNSRSEMNVSTLELGDSALYLCASSFMYRVQEEQYFGPGTRLTVT.

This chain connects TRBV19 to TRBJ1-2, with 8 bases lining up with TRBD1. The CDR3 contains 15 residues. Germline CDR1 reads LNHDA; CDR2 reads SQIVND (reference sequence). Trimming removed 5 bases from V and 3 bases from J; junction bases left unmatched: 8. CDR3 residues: CASSGQGRFYYGYTF. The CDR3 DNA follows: TGTGCCAGTAGTGGACAGGGTAGATTTTACTATGGCTACACCTTC.

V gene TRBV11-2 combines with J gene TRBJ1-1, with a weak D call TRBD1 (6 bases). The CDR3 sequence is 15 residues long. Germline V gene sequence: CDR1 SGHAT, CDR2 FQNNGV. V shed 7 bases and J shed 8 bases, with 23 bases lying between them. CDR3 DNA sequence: TGTGCCAGCACCCCCCGGGGGGCCAACAAAGTAGAAGCTTTCTTT. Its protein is CASTPRGANKVEAFF.

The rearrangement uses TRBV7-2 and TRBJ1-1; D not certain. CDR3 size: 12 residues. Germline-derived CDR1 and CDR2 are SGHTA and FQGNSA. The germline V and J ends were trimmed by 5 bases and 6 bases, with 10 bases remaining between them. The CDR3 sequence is CASSAQRAEAFF. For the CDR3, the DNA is TGTGCCAGCAGCGCGCAACGGGCTGAAGCTTTCTTT. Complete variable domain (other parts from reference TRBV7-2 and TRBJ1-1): GAGVSQSPSNKVTEKGKDVELRCDPISGHTALYWYRQSLGQGLEFLIYFQGNSAPDKSGLPSDRFSAERTGGSVSTLTIQRTQQEDSAVYLCASSAQRAEAFFGQGTRLTVV.

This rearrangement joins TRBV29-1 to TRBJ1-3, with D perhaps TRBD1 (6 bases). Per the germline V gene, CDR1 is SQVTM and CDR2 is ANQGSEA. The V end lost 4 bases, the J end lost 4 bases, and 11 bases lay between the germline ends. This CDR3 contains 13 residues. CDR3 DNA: TGCAGCGTTGCAGGGGCCCCCGGAAACACCATATATTTT. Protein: CSVAGAPGNTIYF.

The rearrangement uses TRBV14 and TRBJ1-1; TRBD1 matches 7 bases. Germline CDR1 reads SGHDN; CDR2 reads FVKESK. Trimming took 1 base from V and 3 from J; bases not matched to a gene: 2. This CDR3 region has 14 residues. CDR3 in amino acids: CASSQAGGDTEAFF. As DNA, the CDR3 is TGTGCCAGCAGCCAAGCAGGGGGAGACACTGAAGCTTTCTTT.

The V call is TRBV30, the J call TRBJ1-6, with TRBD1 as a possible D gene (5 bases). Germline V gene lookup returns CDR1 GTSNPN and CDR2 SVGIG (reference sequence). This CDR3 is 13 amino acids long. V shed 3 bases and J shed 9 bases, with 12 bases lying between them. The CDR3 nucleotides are TGTGCCTGGAGGCCTCAGGGAGGTTCACCCCTCCACTTT. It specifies CAWRPQGGSPLHF.

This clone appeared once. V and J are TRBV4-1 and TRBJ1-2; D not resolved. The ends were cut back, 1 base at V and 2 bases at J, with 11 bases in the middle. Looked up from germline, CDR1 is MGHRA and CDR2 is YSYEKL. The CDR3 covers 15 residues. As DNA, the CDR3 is TGCGCCAGCAGCCAAGCTTCAACTTCAAACTATGGCTACACCTTC. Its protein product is CASSQASTSNYGYTF.

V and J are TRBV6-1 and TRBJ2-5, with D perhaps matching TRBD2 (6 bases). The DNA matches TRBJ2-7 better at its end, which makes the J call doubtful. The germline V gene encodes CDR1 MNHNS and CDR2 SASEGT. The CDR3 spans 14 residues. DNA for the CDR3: TGTGCCAGCAGTGCGACCGGGAGCTCCTACGAGCAGTACTTC. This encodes CASSATGSSYEQYF.